The 15 T cell receptor beta chains in this list originate from one sample, sequenced in a study of T cells in localized non-small cell lung cancer. This table comes from immunoSEQ multiplex PCR, and its TCRdb copy is limited to in-frame clones, with some not included. This sample has tens of thousands of clones, with 80% to 90% found just once. The sample in question was peripheral blood, obtained before any cancer treatment. The receptors shown here come from a male donor aged 60 or over with stage III squamous cell lung carcinoma.

CDR3 bases: TGTGCCAGCAGGGAGGGACAGGGTTTCGAGACCCAGTACTTC. It translates to CASREGQGFETQYF. This chain uses TRBV6-1 with TRBJ2-5; TRBD1 matches 9 bases. This CDR3 is built from 14 residues. V trimming: 6 bases; J trimming: 5 bases; junction bases outside the gene matches: 7. The germline CDR1 and CDR2 sequences are MNHNS and SASEGT.

The gene calls are TRBV27 and TRBJ2-3; D may correspond to TRBD1 or TRBD2 (5 bases each). V lost 6 bases and J 6 bases, leaving 13 bases between the germline ends. Germline V gene sequence: CDR1 MNHEY, CDR2 SMNVEV (reference sequence). The CDR3 is 13 residues long. The CDR3 spells CASSFRDADTQYF. The CDR3 region has the DNA TGTGCCAGCAGCTTCCGGGACGCGGATACGCAGTATTTT.

V usage is TRBV29-1 and J usage is TRBJ2-2, with D perhaps TRBD1 or TRBD2 (5 bases each). CDR1 is SQVTM and CDR2 is ANQGSEA in the germline V gene. V lost 5 bases and J 6 bases, leaving 16 bases between the germline ends. The CDR3 runs to 14 residues. CDR3 amino acids: CSVTGSGRAGELFF. CDR3 in DNA: TGCAGCGTTACGGGCTCAGGGAGAGCCGGGGAGCTGTTTTTT.

The rearrangement links TRBV5-4 to TRBJ2-7; TRBD2 agrees at 8 bases. The CDR3 is 13 amino acids. The ends lost 4 bases at V and 6 bases at J; junction bases unmatched: 6. The germline V gene encodes CDR1 SGHNT and CDR2 YYREEE (reference sequence). This chain's CDR3 is CASSPSGSGEQYF. The CDR3 coding sequence is TGTGCCAGCAGCCCTAGCGGGTCAGGCGAGCAGTACTTC.

The rearrangement joins TRBV5-4 to TRBJ2-5; D is unresolved. The V end was cut by 1 base, the J end by 5 bases, with 12 bases between. This CDR3 region has 14 residues. The V gene's germline CDR1 is SGHNT and CDR2 YYREEE (reference sequence). The CDR3, as DNA: TGTGCCAGCAGCTTGTGGTCTTCGGAGGAGACCCAGTACTTC. Protein: CASSLWSSEETQYF. Full variable domain (missing parts from reference TRBV5-4 and TRBJ2-5): ETGVTQSPTHLIKTRGQQVTLRCSSQSGHNTVSWYQQALGQGPQFIFQYYREEENGRGNFPPRFSGLQFPNYSSELNVNALELDDSALYLCASSLWSSEETQYFGPGTRLLVL.

The chain employs TRBV28 and TRBJ2-3; possibly TRBD1 or TRBD2 for D (5 bases each). Looked up from germline, CDR1 is MDHEN and CDR2 is SYDVKM. Trimming removed 3 bases from V and 1 base from J, with 23 bases in between. The CDR3 consists of 19 residues. The CDR3 protein is CASSFFLGNRQGRTDTQYF. The DNA for the CDR3 is TGTGCCAGCAGTTTCTTTTTGGGGAATAGGCAGGGACGCACAGATACGCAGTATTTT.

The chain carries TRBV7-8 and TRBJ2-1, with a possible D match to TRBD2 (6 bases). This CDR3 is built from 22 residues. Germline CDR1 SGHVS, CDR2 FQNEAQ. Trimming cost V 1 base and J 5 bases, with 33 bases left between them. The CDR3 loop reads CASSLVTAVGVGGASVNNEQFF. CDR3 DNA: TGTGCCAGCAGCTTAGTGACAGCGGTGGGCGTAGGCGGGGCGAGCGTGAACAATGAGCAGTTCTTC.

The chain combines TRBV7-8 with TRBJ1-1; D uncertain. Germline V CDR1 and CDR2: SGHVS, FQNEAQ. The V and J ends lost 4 bases and 1 base respectively, with 10 bases between them. The CDR3 length is 14 residues. Written as DNA, the CDR3 is TGTGCCAGCAGCTATGGACGGGGGAACACTGAAGCTTTCTTT. Protein product: CASSYGRGNTEAFF.

Within the sample, this clone is medium-sized. The chain links TRBV19 to TRBJ1-5; D possibly corresponds to TRBD1 (5 bases). The germline V and J ends were trimmed by 4 bases and 0 bases, with 16 bases remaining between them. This CDR3 is 17 amino acids long. CDR1 is LNHDA and CDR2 is SQIVND in the germline V gene (reference sequence). CDR3 residues: CASSTHPPGYSNQPQHF. CDR3 in DNA: TGTGCCAGTAGTACCCACCCCCCAGGGTATAGCAATCAGCCCCAGCATTTT. The full variable domain, its missing parts supplied by reference TRBV19 and TRBJ1-5, is DGGITQSPKYLFRKEGQNVTLSCEQNLNHDAMYWYRQDPGQGLRLIYYSQIVNDFQKGDIAEGYSVSREKKESFPLTVTSAQKNPTAFYLCASSTHPPGYSNQPQHFGDGTRLSIL.

This clone was counted once. The J gene is TRBJ2-4, the V gene TRBV19; 8 nucleotides agree with TRBD2. The J segment lost 8 bases and the V segment lost 7 bases, leaving 10 bases of the junction unmatched. Germline CDR1 is LNHDA and CDR2 is SQIVND (reference sequence). The CDR3 length is 14 residues. The CDR3 spells CASTPREGRHIQYF. CDR3 nucleotides: TGTGCCAGTACCCCCCGGGAGGGAAGGCACATTCAGTACTTC. Full variable domain (remainder filled in from reference TRBV19 and TRBJ2-4): DGGITQSPKYLFRKEGQNVTLSCEQNLNHDAMYWYRQDPGQGLRLIYYSQIVNDFQKGDIAEGYSVSREKKESFPLTVTSAQKNPTAFYLCASTPREGRHIQYFGAGTRLSVL.

V and J are TRBV18 and TRBJ2-7, with 8 bases that match TRBD1. After removal of 4 bases from V and 2 bases from J, the junction contained 7 bases not matched to a gene. This CDR3 has 15 amino acids. Germline V CDR1 and CDR2: KGHSH, LQKENI. The CDR3 sequence is CASSQQPGQAYEQYF. CDR3 in DNA: TGTGCCAGCTCACAGCAACCGGGACAGGCCTACGAGCAGTACTTC.

V is TRBV5-8 and J is TRBJ2-5; 14 bases align to TRBD2. V gave up 4 bases and J gave up 5 bases; unmatched junction bases: 7. Germline V gene sequence: CDR1 SGHTS, CDR2 YDEGEE. CDR3 size: 16 residues. The CDR3 nucleotides are TGTGCCAGCAGCGCGGGACTAGCGGGAGCTGGGGAGACCCAGTACTTC. This translates into CASSAGLAGAGETQYF.

This clone was counted only a few times. This chain connects TRBV7-2 to TRBJ1-5, with D possibly TRBD1 on 5 matching bases. Deletions cut 1 base from V and 6 bases from J, with 13 bases between. The CDR3 runs to 15 residues. Germline CDR1 reads SGHTA; CDR2 reads FQGNSA. In DNA form, the CDR3 reads TGTGCCAGCAGCTTAGATACAGGTTTGGCTCAGCCCCAGCATTTT. This translates into CASSLDTGLAQPQHF.

The genes are TRBV14 and TRBJ2-1; D remains unclear. CDR3 length equals 13 residues. Trimming pared 1 base from V and 9 bases from J, leaving 10 bases between. Germline CDR1 is SGHDN and CDR2 is FVKESK. The CDR3 spells CASSQASFSEQFF. The DNA for the CDR3 is TGTGCCAGCAGCCAAGCTAGTTTTAGTGAGCAGTTCTTC.

This chain's CDR3 is CASAKTVRISPLHF. The CDR3 nucleotides read TGTGCCAGCGCCAAGACGGTGAGGATATCACCCCTCCACTTT. The chain combines TRBV6-5 with TRBJ1-6; D not certain. This CDR3 spans 14 amino acids. Trimming took off 8 bases at V and 10 bases at J, with 18 bases between the two ends. From germline, CDR1 is MNHEY and CDR2 SVGAGI.